This TCR beta chain stems from a study of neurological immune-mediated disorders. A 10-nucleotide random UMI tagged transcripts in template-switch 5'RACE cDNA synthesis. TCRdb re-analysed the 5' RACE reads in MiXCR, keeping a single row per CDR3 protein. The table has 20,000 to 30,000 distinct CDR3 sequences, 6.7% seen once. This CDR3 spans 13 amino acids. The germline gives CDR1 SQVTM, CDR2 ANQGSEA. Trimming left V 1 base short and J 2 bases short, with 8 bases between. Study results and caveats: Expanded clones shared no CDR3 amino acid sequences across subjects, suggesting private repertoires in all groups.

At least ten counts were recorded for this clonotype. Antigen: not known. Healthy control participants comprised blood bank volunteers in Maryland, USA. A total of 2 million PBMCs stored at -80 degrees C provided the unsorted libraries. V usage is TRBV29-1 and J usage is TRBJ1-1; no clear D gene. The clonotype comes from a middle-aged woman in good health. The sequenced sample was PBMCs. For the CDR3, the DNA is TGCAGCGTTGAAGTTGGCAGCAACACTGAAGCTTTCTTT. Translating it yields CSVEVGSNTEAFF.